This TCR beta chain was sequenced for a study of T cell changes during pregnancy in multiple sclerosis. The table came from immunoSEQ multiplex PCR; TCRdb's copy has only in-frame clones and leaves some out. The sample lists under 40,000 clones, 80% to 95% seen once, with roughly 0.38% in the top ten. The V gene end was trimmed by 5 bases and the J gene end by 6 bases; junction bases not matched to a gene: 20. There are 19 residues in the CDR3. Germline V gene data show CDR1 as SGHTA and CDR2 as FQGNSA. The chain couples TRBV7-2 to TRBJ2-3; 10 nucleotides agree with TRBD2. This TCR was sampled from a female donor in good health, enrolled as a control in a pregnancy study. Material: CD4+ T cells from peripheral blood mononuclear cells, obtained in the third trimester of pregnancy. CDR3 amino acids: CASSARLAGGSHLRDTQYF. The CDR3 DNA sequence: TGTGCCAGCAGCGCCCGATTAGCGGGAGGCTCTCATCTTCGGGATACGCAGTATTTT.